A selection of T cell receptor beta chains follows, all from one sample in a study of radiation and T cells in renal cell carcinoma. Libraries were prepared by immunoSEQ multiplex PCR; TCRdb keeps only in-frame clonotypes and omits some of them. The data hold some 110,000 clones, with 80% to 85% observed a single time. The source was blood, collected from a patient whose treatment included radiotherapy and nephrectomy. These receptors were taken from a woman in her fifties or sixties with renal cell carcinoma. Both conserved end residues are part of each CDR3. Fields, in order: V gene, J gene, clone size, D gene, CDR3 DNA, CDR3 protein. The D gene is left open where the match is weak. Clone size is stated in some rows and not others, as once, few, many or a class when expanded.

V: TRBV7-9; J: TRBJ2-7; size: NA; D: NA; DNA: TGTGCCAGCAGCGCACGAAGACTGATGCACTACGAGCAGTACTTC; CDR3: CASSARRLMHYEQYF
V: TRBV6-5; J: TRBJ2-5; size: NA; D: TRBD1; DNA: TGTGCCAGCAGCAGCCTGGACAGGACGGAGACCCAGTACTTC; CDR3: CASSSLDRTETQYF
V: TRBV7-2; J: TRBJ1-1; size: few; D: TRBD1; DNA: TGTGCCAGCAGCGCCAGGGGGTTGGCTTCGATGAACACTGAAGCTTTCTTT; CDR3: CASSARGLASMNTEAFF
V: TRBV7-9; J: TRBJ2-2; size: NA; D: TRBD1; DNA: TGTGCCAGCAGACAAGGACAGGGTAACACCGGGGAGCTGTTTTTT; CDR3: CASRQGQGNTGELFF
V: TRBV9; J: TRBJ1-2; size: NA; D: NA; DNA: TGTGCCAGCAGCGTAGGGGCTCGTCCTGGGGGCTATGGCTACACCTTC; CDR3: CASSVGARPGGYGYTF
V: TRBV9; J: TRBJ1-5; size: NA; D: TRBD1; DNA: TGTGCCAGCGGACCCGGACAGGGCCAGCCCCAGCATTTT; CDR3: CASGPGQGQPQHF
V: TRBV18; J: TRBJ1-2; size: NA; D: NA; DNA: TGTGCCAGCTCACCTTCCGGAAACTTCTATGGCTACACCTTC; CDR3: CASSPSGNFYGYTF
V: TRBV6-5; J: TRBJ2-7; size: NA; D: NA; DNA: TGTGCCAGCCGGGACGGTACCTACGAGCAGTACTTC; CDR3: CASRDGTYEQYF
V: TRBV21-1; J: TRBJ1-3; size: NA; D: NA; DNA: TGTGCCAGCAGCAAAGCGCGCGGGAAAACCATATATTTT; CDR3: CASSKARGKTIYF
V: TRBV5-4; J: TRBJ1-1; size: NA; D: TRBD1; DNA: TGTGCCAGCAGCTTGAAGCTTGATATGGGACAGGGTCTCGAAGCTTTCTTT; CDR3: CASSLKLDMGQGLEAFF
V: TRBV2; J: TRBJ1-2; size: few; D: NA; DNA: TGTGCCAGCACCCCTTTATTGGCGTGGACTTATGGCTACACCTTC; CDR3: CASTPLLAWTYGYTF
V: TRBV5-1; J: TRBJ1-5; size: NA; D: NA; DNA: TGCGCCAGCAGCCCTGTGGGGGGCGGTAATCAGCCCCAGCATTTT; CDR3: CASSPVGGGNQPQHF
V: TRBV14; J: TRBJ1-1; size: few; D: NA; DNA: TGTGCCAGCAGCCCGGACAGACAGCGCGCTGAAGCTTTCTTT; CDR3: CASSPDRQRAEAFF
V: TRBV6-1; J: TRBJ1-6; size: NA; D: NA; DNA: TGTGCCAGCAGTCGAGAGGGGGGGAATTCACCCCTCCACTTT; CDR3: CASSREGGNSPLHF
V: TRBV19; J: TRBJ1-2; size: NA; D: NA; DNA: TGTGCCAGTAGTATGAGACAGGCGTCTAACTATGGCTACACCTTC; CDR3: CASSMRQASNYGYTF
V: TRBV7-7; J: TRBJ2-1; size: NA; D: NA; DNA: TGTGCTAGCAGCCCCACTGTAGGGGCCAATGAGCAGTTCTTC; CDR3: CASSPTVGANEQFF
V: TRBV7-3; J: TRBJ1-1; size: NA; D: TRBD1; DNA: TGTGCCAGCAGCTTCACAGGGGACACTGAAGCTTTCTTT; CDR3: CASSFTGDTEAFF
V: TRBV21-1; J: TRBJ2-3; size: few; D: NA; DNA: TGTGCCAGCACCTTCACCCCGCCTAGCACAGATACGCAGTATTTT; CDR3: CASTFTPPSTDTQYF
V: TRBV18; J: TRBJ1-5; size: once; D: TRBD1; DNA: TGTGCCAGCTCAGCGGACAGGGAGGAGATTCAGCCCCAGCATTTT; CDR3: CASSADREEIQPQHF
V: TRBV19; J: TRBJ1-4; size: NA; D: TRBD1; DNA: TGTGCCAGTAGTATAGCAGGGGGAGATGAAAAACTGTTTTTT; CDR3: CASSIAGGDEKLFF
V: TRBV5-4; J: TRBJ1-5; size: NA; D: TRBD1; DNA: TGTGCCAGCAGCTCGGGACAGGGGATCAATCAGCCCCAGCATTTT; CDR3: CASSSGQGINQPQHF
V: TRBV7-9; J: TRBJ1-1; size: NA; D: NA; DNA: TGTGCCAGCAGGGGAAAGGTTCGGCTTAACACTGAAGCTTTCTTT; CDR3: CASRGKVRLNTEAFF
V: TRBV5-1; J: TRBJ2-7; size: once; D: TRBD1; DNA: TGCGCCAGCAGCACCGGACAGGGGCGATCCTACGAGCAGTACTTC; CDR3: CASSTGQGRSYEQYF
V: TRBV7-9; J: TRBJ1-6; size: NA; D: TRBD1; DNA: TGTGCCAGCAGCCGGAGCAGCGGGACAGGGAGTTCACCCCTCCACTTT; CDR3: CASSRSSGTGSSPLHF
V: TRBV5-1; J: TRBJ2-1; size: NA; D: NA; DNA: TGCGCCAGCAGGTTCCTTCTGGATGAGCAGTTCTTC; CDR3: CASRFLLDEQFF
V: TRBV9; J: TRBJ1-2; size: NA; D: NA; DNA: TGTGCCAGCAGTTTGGACAGATGGAGTGGCTACACCTTC; CDR3: CASSLDRWSGYTF
V: TRBV4-2; J: TRBJ2-3; size: NA; D: NA; DNA: TGTGCCAGCAGCCAAGATGGGCCTGGGGATACGCAGTATTTT; CDR3: CASSQDGPGDTQYF
V: TRBV9; J: TRBJ1-2; size: NA; D: TRBD1; DNA: TGTGCCAGCAGCGTAGGGGCTGGGACAGGGGGGTATTATGGCTACACCTTC; CDR3: CASSVGAGTGGYYGYTF
V: TRBV29-1; J: TRBJ1-1; size: NA; D: NA; DNA: TGCAGCGTGAACTTTGGACGGCTGAACACTGAAGCTTTCTTT; CDR3: CSVNFGRLNTEAFF
V: TRBV4-3; J: TRBJ2-4; size: NA; D: NA; DNA: TGCGCCAGCAGCCGGTCAGGGGCGGACAAAAACATTCAGTACTTC; CDR3: CASSRSGADKNIQYF
V: TRBV16; J: TRBJ1-2; size: NA; D: TRBD1; DNA: TGTGCCAGCAGCCCCTCGATAGGGACAGGGGATGGCTACACCTTC; CDR3: CASSPSIGTGDGYTF
V: TRBV5-5; J: TRBJ2-1; size: NA; D: NA; DNA: TGTGCCAGCAGCTATCGGACGGGGAGCTCCTACAATGAGCAGTTCTTC; CDR3: CASSYRTGSSYNEQFF
V: TRBV5-1; J: TRBJ2-4; size: NA; D: TRBD1; DNA: TGCGCCAGCAGCCCGTCGGGACAGGCTACCAAAAACATTCAGTACTTC; CDR3: CASSPSGQATKNIQYF
V: TRBV19; J: TRBJ1-5; size: NA; D: NA; DNA: TGTGCCAGTAGTCCAACAGGGTCGAGCAATCAGCCCCAGCATTTT; CDR3: CASSPTGSSNQPQHF
V: TRBV19; J: TRBJ1-1; size: NA; D: NA; DNA: TGTGCCAGTAATAAGGGACACAAGAACACTGAAGCTTTCTTT; CDR3: CASNKGHKNTEAFF
V: TRBV6-4; J: TRBJ1-2; size: NA; D: NA; DNA: TGTGCCAGCAGCACGGAGGACGGCTCTAACTATGGCTACACCTTC; CDR3: CASSTEDGSNYGYTF
V: TRBV11-1; J: TRBJ2-5; size: NA; D: TRBD1; DNA: TGTGCCAGCAGTACGGGACAGGCCGGGGAGACCCAGTACTTC; CDR3: CASSTGQAGETQYF
V: TRBV5-8; J: TRBJ2-3; size: NA; D: TRBD2; DNA: TGTGCCAACAGCCACCGGACTAGCGGGGGCACAGATACGCAGTATTTT; CDR3: CANSHRTSGGTDTQYF
V: TRBV28; J: TRBJ1-6; size: few; D: NA; DNA: TGTGCTACGTCAAGGGGCATGGCACCCCTCCACTTT; CDR3: CATSRGMAPLHF
V: TRBV27; J: TRBJ2-7; size: NA; D: TRBD1; DNA: TGTGCCAGCAGTTTATCCGTGACAGGGGTCGGGTACGAGCAGTACTTC; CDR3: CASSLSVTGVGYEQYF
V: TRBV5-1; J: TRBJ2-7; size: NA; D: TRBD2; DNA: TGCGCCAGCAGCTTCGAAGCGGGGGGAACCTACGAGCAGTACTTC; CDR3: CASSFEAGGTYEQYF
V: TRBV18; J: TRBJ1-5; size: NA; D: TRBD1; DNA: TGTGCCAGCTCACCCGCAGGGGGCGACCAGCCCCAGCATTTT; CDR3: CASSPAGGDQPQHF
V: TRBV19; J: TRBJ1-5; size: NA; D: NA; DNA: TGTGCCAGTAGTATAGCCAGGAGCAATCAGCCCCAGCATTTT; CDR3: CASSIARSNQPQHF
V: TRBV25-1; J: TRBJ2-1; size: NA; D: TRBD2; DNA: TGTGCCAGCAGTGAATGGGCAGCGGGAGGGTGGGGTGAGCAGTTCTTC; CDR3: CASSEWAAGGWGEQFF
V: TRBV4-3; J: TRBJ1-4; size: NA; D: TRBD1; DNA: TGCGCCAGCAGACCGACAGCTTCAGGGGGACGCGAAAAACTGTTTTTT; CDR3: CASRPTASGGREKLFF
V: TRBV18; J: TRBJ2-1; size: NA; D: TRBD2; DNA: TGTGCCAGCGAACTTAGCGGGAGCTATAATGAGCAGTTCTTC; CDR3: CASELSGSYNEQFF
V: TRBV9; J: TRBJ1-1; size: NA; D: TRBD1; DNA: TGTGCCAGCAGCGAAACGGGACAGCTGAACACTGAAGCTTTCTTT; CDR3: CASSETGQLNTEAFF
V: TRBV4-1; J: TRBJ1-1; size: few; D: NA; DNA: TGCGCCAGCAGCCACCCAGGGAGCACTGAAGCTTTCTTT; CDR3: CASSHPGSTEAFF
V: TRBV7-6; J: TRBJ2-5; size: NA; D: TRBD1; DNA: TGTGCCAGCAGCTTAGCCTACACGACAGGGGTCAGCGTGGAGACCCAGTACTTC; CDR3: CASSLAYTTGVSVETQYF
V: TRBV7-9; J: TRBJ2-1; size: NA; D: TRBD2; DNA: TGTGCCAGCACCTTGGGACTAGCCGTTCATCAGATCTTC; CDR3: CASTLGLAVHQIF
V: TRBV30; J: TRBJ1-2; size: NA; D: NA; DNA: TGTGCCTGGAGTGTACAGGGACCTAGGGCGGGGTATGGCTACACCTTC; CDR3: CAWSVQGPRAGYGYTF
V: TRBV19; J: TRBJ1-2; size: NA; D: TRBD1; DNA: TGTGCCAGCTGGACCAGCGGGACAGGGAGCCGTGGCTACACCTTC; CDR3: CASWTSGTGSRGYTF
V: TRBV7-2; J: TRBJ2-5; size: NA; D: NA; DNA: TGTGCCAGCAGCCCCCCAAGCGGACCTCAAGAGACCCAGTACTTC; CDR3: CASSPPSGPQETQYF
V: TRBV5-1; J: TRBJ1-1; size: NA; D: TRBD1; DNA: TGCGCCAGCAGCGCGTCGACAGGGAGGACTGAAGCTTTCTTT; CDR3: CASSASTGRTEAFF
V: TRBV5-1; J: TRBJ1-2; size: NA; D: TRBD1; DNA: TGCGCCAGCAGCCGGGACAGAGATGACTATGGCTACACCTTC; CDR3: CASSRDRDDYGYTF
V: TRBV28; J: TRBJ2-7; size: once; D: NA; DNA: TGTGCCAGCGACAGGCCCCAAGGGTACGAGCAGTACTTC; CDR3: CASDRPQGYEQYF
V: TRBV11-2; J: TRBJ2-7; size: NA; D: NA; DNA: TGTGCCAGCAGCTCCTGGACGGCACCCTACGAGCAGTACTTC; CDR3: CASSSWTAPYEQYF
V: TRBV7-7; J: TRBJ2-7; size: NA; D: TRBD2; DNA: TGTGCTAGCAGCGCTACGGGGGGTCCGGGTGAGCAGTACTTC; CDR3: CASSATGGPGEQYF
V: TRBV5-4; J: TRBJ2-5; size: NA; D: TRBD2; DNA: TGTGCCAGCAGCTTTAGCGGGTCCTCGGAGACCCAGTACTTC; CDR3: CASSFSGSSETQYF
V: TRBV7-9; J: TRBJ1-2; size: NA; D: NA; DNA: TGTGCCAGCAGCTTAGAGGCCAGCTATGGCTACACCTTC; CDR3: CASSLEASYGYTF